This T cell receptor beta chain was documented in a study of T-cell memory formation after mild COVID-19. Study context: The TCR clusters were mostly specific to one donor. Overall study results and limits: Largely, contracting CD4+ clones fell within CM and EM, and contracting CD8+ clones within EMRA.

In germline, CDR1 is KGHSH, CDR2 LQKENI. Trimming stripped 7 bases from V and 5 bases from J, with 17 bases between. The CDR3 extends over 14 amino acids. After 5'RACE with constant-segment primers, TCR alpha and TCR beta cDNA libraries carrying sample barcodes and UMIs were obtained. TCRdb redid the calling of the 5' RACE reads with MiXCR, one entry per CDR3 protein. The sample has roughly 250,000 distinct CDR3 sequences; around 17% are singletons. As regards this clonotype: Its antigen is undetermined.

The sample comprised PBMCs or a T cell subset sorted from them (not recorded which). The sequence came from a man aged 18 to 29 who had mild COVID-19 (a few samples of this study predate the infection). Cell type and time point are not known. The rearrangement joins TRBV18 to TRBJ1-1; unclear D gene. This CDR3 is CASFPLGMGTEAFF. The CDR3 region has the DNA TGTGCCAGCTTCCCCCTCGGGATGGGGACTGAAGCTTTCTTT.